These T cell receptor beta chains were read from a single sample in a study of blood T cell repertoires in COVID-19. Libraries were prepared by immunoSEQ multiplex PCR; TCRdb keeps only in-frame clonotypes and omits some of them. Among roughly 120,000 clones, about 85% were seen once, and the ten largest hold approximately 3.6%. Sequencing was carried out using peripheral blood. The receptors were sampled from a man aged 35-49 years with acute or convalescent COVID-19. Both conserved end residues are part of each CDR3. D genes are given only for firm matches. Rows may omit the clone size; those that give it use once, few, many or a size class.

>once|TRBD1|TRBJ1-6|TRBV9
TGTGCCAGCAGGCAACAGGGGGCTTTAACCCTTTATGATTCACCCCTCCACTTT
CASRQQGALTLYDSPLHF
>.|TRBD2|TRBJ2-7|TRBV3-1/TRBV3-2
TGTGCCAGCAGCCAAGCGGGAGGGGCCGAGCAGTACTTC
CASSQAGGAEQYF
>.|TRBD1|TRBJ1-1|TRBV2
TGTGCCAGCAGCTCTTACAGGGGGCGGACTGAAGCTTTCTTT
CASSSYRGRTEAFF
>.|TRBD1|TRBJ2-1|TRBV24-1
TGTGCCACCAGTGACCGTCCCGGGACAGCCAATGAGCAGTTCTTC
CATSDRPGTANEQFF
>few|TRBD2|TRBJ2-2|TRBV6-6
TGTGCCAGCTCCGGGGGGACTAGCAGGACCGGGGAGCTGTTTTTT
CASSGGTSRTGELFF
>.|TRBD1|TRBJ2-7|TRBV5-3
TGTGCCAGAAGCCGCTTTCCGACAGGGCCTTTGGAGTCCTACGAGCAGTACTTC
CARSRFPTGPLESYEQYF
>.|TRBD1|TRBJ1-5|TRBV6-5
TGTGCCAGCCTGGGGGACAGAAATCAGCCCCAGCATTTT
CASLGDRNQPQHF
>once|TRBD1|TRBJ1-2|TRBV14
TGTGCCAGCAGCCAGGACAGGACTCCTAGTGGCTACACCTTC
CASSQDRTPSGYTF
>.|TRBD1|TRBJ2-5|TRBV11-3
TGTGCCAGCAGCTTAGATAGACAGGGGGCCGCCGCTGAGACCCAGTACTTC
CASSLDRQGAAAETQYF
>.|TRBD1|TRBJ2-2|TRBV11-2
TGTGCCAGCAGCTCCTTACGACCGGACAGGGGACGAAACACCGGGGAGCTGTTTTTT
CASSSLRPDRGRNTGELFF
>.|.|TRBJ2-2|TRBV9
TGTGCCAGCAGCCCTAGCAGCAGGTTTAACACCGGGGAGCTGTTTTTT
CASSPSSRFNTGELFF
>once|TRBD2|TRBJ2-3|TRBV4-2
TGTGCCAGCAGCCAGCTTAGCGGGGGCATCACAGATACGCAGTATTTT
CASSQLSGGITDTQYF
>.|.|TRBJ2-2|TRBV11-2
TGTGCCAGCAGCTTAGGATTGGGATTCAGGGATTCCGGGGAGCTGTTTTTT
CASSLGLGFRDSGELFF
>.|.|TRBJ2-2|TRBV6-4
TGTGCCAGCAAACGGGGGGCAAACACCGGGGAGCTGTTTTTT
CASKRGANTGELFF
>.|.|TRBJ1-2|TRBV4-1
TGCGCCAGCAGCCAAGCCCCCAGAGGCCCGGGGTATGGCTACACCTTC
CASSQAPRGPGYGYTF
>.|TRBD1|TRBJ2-2|TRBV7-8
TGTGCCAGCAGCTTAGCGTTGGATAGGCAGGGGGCGGACACCGGGGAGCTGTTTTTT
CASSLALDRQGADTGELFF
>.|.|TRBJ2-3|TRBV7-2
TGTGCCAGCAGCCCGAGGGTTTATAGCACAGATACGCAGTATTTT
CASSPRVYSTDTQYF
>.|TRBD2|TRBJ2-2|TRBV7-9
TGTGCCAGCAGCCTAACTAGCGGGGGTTCAACCGGGGAGCTGTTTTTT
CASSLTSGGSTGELFF
>.|.|TRBJ1-2|TRBV5-6
TGTGCCAGCAGCTTGGTGGGGACTACGTCCGGCACCGGCTACACCTTC
CASSLVGTTSGTGYTF
>.|.|TRBJ2-3|TRBV7-9
TGTGCCAGCAGCTTAGGCGGAATCTCTAGCACAGATACGCAGTATTTT
CASSLGGISSTDTQYF
>.|TRBD1|TRBJ1-5|TRBV7-9
TGTGCCAGCAGTTCAGGGACAGGGGGTGGACAGCCCCAGCATTTT
CASSSGTGGGQPQHF
>.|.|TRBJ1-6|TRBV5-1
TGCGCCAGCAGCTTGGATACAGCCCTTGGTGGATCCCTCCACTTT
CASSLDTALGGSLHF
>.|.|TRBJ2-2|TRBV24-1
TGTGCCACCAGTGATTTGAAGGAGAGAACCGGGGAGCTGTTTTTT
CATSDLKERTGELFF
>.|.|TRBJ1-2|TRBV6-5
TGTGCCAGCAGTCCACCGGGATCCCTCTATGGCTACACCTTC
CASSPPGSLYGYTF
>few|TRBD1|TRBJ1-6|TRBV6-5
TGTGCCAGCAGTTACGGGACAGGGTATAATTCACCCCTCCACTTT
CASSYGTGYNSPLHF
>.|TRBD2|TRBJ2-1|TRBV18
TGTGCCAGCTCACCACCTTCTAGCGGGGGCTACAATGAGCAGTTCTTC
CASSPPSSGGYNEQFF
>.|.|TRBJ1-5|TRBV27
TGTGCCAGCAGTACGGGGTGGAGCAATCAGCCCCAGCATTTT
CASSTGWSNQPQHF
>.|TRBD1|TRBJ2-7|TRBV5-1
TGCGCCAGCAGCTCTATGACAGGGGCTTCCTACGAGCAGTACTTC
CASSSMTGASYEQYF
>.|TRBD1|TRBJ2-3|TRBV5-1
TGCGCCAGCAGTCAAGCTTCAGGGGGTGTATCGCAGTATTTT
CASSQASGGVSQYF
>.|TRBD1|TRBJ1-1|TRBV3-1/TRBV3-2
TGTGCCAGCAGCCTACAGGGGGTGGAGGAAGCTTTCTTT
CASSLQGVEEAFF
>.|TRBD2|TRBJ2-5|TRBV24-1
TGTGCCACCAGTGCCCTTGGGGGGGTTAAGGGAGAGACCCAGTACTTC
CATSALGGVKGETQYF
>few|TRBD1|TRBJ1-5|TRBV18
TGTGCCAGCTCAGGGACAGGGGGCAATCAGCCCCAGCATTTT
CASSGTGGNQPQHF
>once|TRBD2|TRBJ2-1|TRBV5-4
TGTGCCAGCAGCCATGACGGGACTAGCAACGATGAGCAGTTCTTC
CASSHDGTSNDEQFF
>.|TRBD2|TRBJ2-3|TRBV7-2
TGTGCCAGCAGCACTGGGACTAGCGGGACGCAGTATTTT
CASSTGTSGTQYF
>.|.|TRBJ2-1|TRBV6-2/TRBV6-3
TGTGCCAGCAGTTATAGGCGTCGGGACTCCTACAATGAGCAGTTCTTC
CASSYRRRDSYNEQFF
>few|TRBD1|TRBJ2-7|TRBV30
TGTGCCTGGAGTACGTTCGGGACAGGGTTCTCCTACGAGCAGTACTTC
CAWSTFGTGFSYEQYF
>.|.|TRBJ1-1|TRBV9
TGTGCCAGCAGCGTAGACCAGGGTAATTTAAAAGGGAATGAAGCTTTCTTT
CASSVDQGNLKGNEAFF
>.|TRBD1|TRBJ1-2|TRBV5-6
TGTGCCAGCAGCTTGGGACAGGGGTCCTATGGCTACACCTTC
CASSLGQGSYGYTF
>.|.|TRBJ1-1|TRBV7-9
TGTGCCAGCAGCTTATCTAACACTGAAGCTTTCTTT
CASSLSNTEAFF
>.|.|TRBJ2-7|TRBV7-2
TGTGCCAGCAGCTTAGTCCCGCAGGTGAACTACGAGCAGTACTTC
CASSLVPQVNYEQYF
>.|TRBD2|TRBJ2-3|TRBV7-9
TGTGCCAGCAGCTTGGGACTAGCGCTGGGTGGGACGCAGTATTTT
CASSLGLALGGTQYF
>.|TRBD2|TRBJ2-3|TRBV2
TGTGCCAGCACCGGCAGCGGGAGCGACACAGATACGCAGTATTTT
CASTGSGSDTDTQYF